This T cell receptor beta chain was found in a study of cytomegalovirus exposure and HLA in healthy donors. Germline lookup yields CDR1 LNHNV and CDR2 YYDKDF (reference sequence). This CDR3 has 15 amino acids. With 7 bases clipped from V and 9 bases from J, the junction kept 9 bases outside the gene matches. 60 Vbeta and 13 Jbeta primers were used in PCR. Assay: immunoSEQ multiplex PCR; the TCRdb copy retains only in-frame clones and omits some. In the table there are approximately 150,000 clones, roughly 80% of which are singletons. The chain combines TRBV15 with TRBJ1-6; TRBD1 matches at 10 bases. Sequences were obtained from PBMCs. This receptor was identified in a man aged 25-45 years in good health and CMV-seronegative. DNA of the CDR3: TGTGCCACCAACCATAGACAGGGGGCTTTTTCACCCCTCCACTTT. Amino acids: CATNHRQGAFSPLHF.